This T cell receptor (beta chain) stems from a study of blood T cell repertoires in COVID-19. At the level of the study: The United States, Italy and Spain supplied acute and convalescent COVID-19 samples. The cDNA or gDNA used as material had been derived from T cells, B-cell-depleted T cells, or PBMCs.

Original data processing: Estimated nucleated cell counts came from reference gene primer amplification. TCRdb keeps only in-frame clones here, not all; method: immunoSEQ multiplex PCR. Clonal size and the V and J genes are those of that table, whereas D and trimming came from the DNA. The repertoire includes about 140,000 clones, 76% of them detected once, and approximately 4.5% sits in the top ten. A word on this clone: At one end the junction does not follow the germline gene, possibly because of a read error.

This clonotype originated in a woman aged 80 or over with active or convalescent COVID-19. What was sequenced was peripheral blood.

CDR3 protein: CASSLAETDTQYF. CDR3 in DNA: TGTGCTAGCAGCTTAGCGGAGACAGATACGCAGTATTTT. V and J are TRBV7-7 and TRBJ2-3; D perhaps matches TRBD2 (6 bases). The CDR3 is 13 amino acids. Germline CDR1 SSHAT, CDR2 FNYEAQ (reference sequence).